Listed below are T cell receptor beta chains from one sample, sequenced in a study of blood T cell repertoires in COVID-19. This table comes from immunoSEQ multiplex PCR, and its TCRdb copy is limited to in-frame clones, with some not included. The repertoire consists of approximately 250,000 clones, with approximately 86% occurring once and the leading ten covering over 8%. What was sequenced was peripheral blood. The source is a man aged 35-49 years with active or convalescent COVID-19. The CDR3 runs from the conserved cysteine through the conserved F or W. A D gene is named only where the DNA matches it firmly. The size entry is marked missing in some rows and otherwise reads once, few, many or a size class.

V gene,D gene,J gene,clone size,CDR3 DNA,CDR3 protein
TRBV19,TRBD1,TRBJ1-6,NA,TGTGCCAGTAATGGGGACAGCGGTATTGATAATTCACCCCTCCACTTT,CASNGDSGIDNSPLHF
TRBV29-1,NA,TRBJ2-1,NA,TGCAGCGTTGACCCGAGGAGCGTCTCCTACAATGAGCAGTTCTTC,CSVDPRSVSYNEQFF
TRBV6-5,NA,TRBJ2-3,NA,TGTGCCACAAAACTCGGACTGGCCGGCACAGATACGCAGTATTTT,CATKLGLAGTDTQYF
TRBV28,NA,TRBJ1-4,NA,TGTGCCAGCAGTTCACGGAGGGCAAGATTGGGAGAAAAACTGTTTTTT,CASSSRRARLGEKLFF
TRBV19,NA,TRBJ2-5,NA,TGTGCCAGTAGTACGGCGGGGGCTACTGTGGAGACCCAGTACTTC,CASSTAGATVETQYF
TRBV19,TRBD1,TRBJ2-3,NA,TGTGCCAGTAGTATTTGGGCAGGGGGTACGGATACGCAGTATTTT,CASSIWAGGTDTQYF
TRBV24-1,NA,TRBJ1-2,NA,TGTGCCACCAGTGACCCCACAAACTATGGCTACACCTTC,CATSDPTNYGYTF
TRBV5-1,NA,TRBJ1-3,NA,TGCGCCAGCAGCTTGGGCCCCACTAGCTCTGGAAACACCATATATTTT,CASSLGPTSSGNTIYF
TRBV7-6,TRBD1,TRBJ2-7,NA,TGTGCCAGCAGCTTAGGGGACAGCACCTACGAGCAGTACTTC,CASSLGDSTYEQYF
TRBV5-5,TRBD1,TRBJ1-5,NA,TGTGCCAGCACCACGACAGGGGGGCGCAATCAGCCCCAGCATTTT,CASTTTGGRNQPQHF
TRBV27,TRBD1,TRBJ2-7,once,TGTGCCAGCAGTTTCGCAGGGGGCGACTACGAGCAGTACTTC,CASSFAGGDYEQYF
TRBV9,TRBD1,TRBJ1-2,NA,TGTGCCAGCAGCGTCGGGACAGGGCGAACTAACTATGGCTACACCTTC,CASSVGTGRTNYGYTF
TRBV28,TRBD2,TRBJ2-2,NA,TGTGCCACCTACGGTAGCGGGGAGGTCTCCGGGGAGCTGTTTTTT,CATYGSGEVSGELFF
TRBV7-9,TRBD1,TRBJ2-2,once,TGTGCCAGCAGCCTAAGGAGCGGTGGGACAGGGAACACCGGGGAGCTGTTTTTT,CASSLRSGGTGNTGELFF
TRBV19,TRBD2,TRBJ2-2,NA,TGTGCCAGCGGACTAGCGGGGACGAACACCGGGGAGCTGTTTTTT,CASGLAGTNTGELFF
TRBV6-4,NA,TRBJ2-3,NA,TGTGCCAGCAGTGAATCTCTCTCCACAGATACGCAGTATTTT,CASSESLSTDTQYF
TRBV11-2,NA,TRBJ2-5,NA,TGTGCCAGCAGCTTTGTCGAGGAGACCCAGTACTTC,CASSFVEETQYF
TRBV5-5,NA,TRBJ2-5,once,TGTGCCAGCAGCTTGCGAATAGACCAAGAGACCCAGTACTTC,CASSLRIDQETQYF
TRBV5-1,TRBD1,TRBJ1-1,NA,TGCGCCAGCGCACTGCTACAGGGGTCGGCTGAAGCTTTCTTT,CASALLQGSAEAFF
TRBV5-5,NA,TRBJ1-2,NA,TGTGCCAGCAGCTTGAGTAGGGCAGGGGCTAACTATGGCTACACCTTC,CASSLSRAGANYGYTF
TRBV28,TRBD2,TRBJ2-3,NA,TGTGCCAGCAGTTTGGGCCGAGCGGGGGGATCAGATACGCAGTATTTT,CASSLGRAGGSDTQYF
TRBV5-1,NA,TRBJ1-1,NA,TGCGCCAGCAGCTCCGACAGGTCCAGGGTCGATGAAGCTTTCTTT,CASSSDRSRVDEAFF
TRBV28,TRBD2,TRBJ2-5,NA,TGTGCCAGCAGTCCCATAGCGGGGGGGATTACGCGGGAGACCCAGTACTTC,CASSPIAGGITRETQYF